One and the same sample provided the 24 T cell receptor beta chains below, sequenced in a study of blood T cell repertoires in COVID-19. TCRdb's copy holds only in-frame clones and misses some; the assay was immunoSEQ multiplex PCR. The sample has about 160,000 clones, approximately 85% seen once. The sample consisted of peripheral blood. The receptors were gathered from a man aged 40-55 years with acute or convalescent COVID-19.

V usage is TRBV30 and J usage is TRBJ2-7; tentatively, D is TRBD2 (6 bases). Looked up from germline, CDR1 is GTSNPN and CDR2 is SVGIG (reference sequence). V lost 4 bases, J lost 7 bases, and 17 bases lay in between. This CDR3 region has 13 residues. As DNA, the CDR3 is TGTGCCTGGACGCATAGAGTTGGGGGGGAGCAGTACTTC. It encodes CAWTHRVGGEQYF.

V and J are TRBV6-5 and TRBJ2-2; 14 bases are a match to TRBD2. The CDR3 spans 16 residues. CDR1 and CDR2 (germline): MNHEY, SVGAGI. After removal of 4 bases from V and 7 bases from J, the junction contained 5 bases not matched to a gene. As DNA, the CDR3 is TGTGCCAGCAGTTTGACTAGCGGGGGGGTCGGCGGGGAGCTGTTTTTT. Translated, it gives CASSLTSGGVGGELFF.

V usage is TRBV29-1 and J usage is TRBJ1-5; 8 nucleotides match TRBD1. J lost 5 bases, V lost 7 bases, and 7 bases had no gene match. Germline V gene sequence: CDR1 SQVTM, CDR2 ANQGSEA. The CDR3 runs 13 residues. Here the CDR3 DNA reads TGCAGCGCTGCAGGGGGCACAGATCAGCCCCAGCATTTT. Amino acids: CSAAGGTDQPQHF.

This chain connects TRBV6-5 to TRBJ1-2; TRBD1 is a possible D gene (5 bases). The germline CDR1 and CDR2 sequences are MNHEY and SVGAGI. Trimming took off 5 bases at V and 8 bases at J, with 12 bases between the two ends. This CDR3 region has 12 residues. CDR3 protein: CASSPRQRGYTF. The CDR3 nucleotides are TGTGCCAGCAGTCCTCGACAGAGGGGCTACACCTTC.

This clone was seen just once. The chain is built from TRBV5-4 and TRBJ2-2; 11 bases match TRBD2. The CDR3 has 17 residues. V shed 1 base and J 4 bases; nucleotides not matched to a gene: 6. From germline, CDR1 is SGHNT and CDR2 YYREEE (reference sequence). The CDR3 loop reads CASSLTSGGLITGELFF. CDR3 DNA sequence: TGTGCCAGCAGCTTGACTAGCGGGGGACTGATCACCGGGGAGCTGTTTTTT. The whole variable domain, remainder taken from reference TRBV5-4 and TRBJ2-2, is ETGVTQSPTHLIKTRGQQVTLRCSSQSGHNTVSWYQQALGQGPQFIFQYYREEENGRGNFPPRFSGLQFPNYSSELNVNALELDDSALYLCASSLTSGGLITGELFFGEGSRLTVL.

The CDR3 spells CASSRTAGTDTQYF. CDR3 nucleotide sequence: TGTGCCAGCAGCAGGACAGCCGGCACAGATACGCAGTATTTT. V and J are TRBV2 and TRBJ2-3, with a possible D match to TRBD1 (6 bases). CDR1 and CDR2 (germline): SNHLY, FYNNEI. The CDR3 extends over 14 amino acids. The ends were cut back, 6 bases at V and 1 base at J, with 11 bases in the middle.

This clone showed up just a few times. The CDR3 nucleotides are TGTGCCATCAGTATACAGGCAGGGTTCGCAGATACGCAGTATTTT. Its translation is CAISIQAGFADTQYF. J is TRBJ2-3 and V is TRBV10-3; TRBD1 might be the D (5 bases). CDR3 size: 15 residues. Trimming removed 5 bases at V and 4 bases at J, with 16 bases between. The germline gives CDR1 ENHRY, CDR2 SYGVKD.

The V gene is TRBV19, the J gene TRBJ2-7; TRBD2 is a possible D gene (6 bases). This CDR3 spans 15 amino acids. V lost 0 bases and J lost 5, with 14 bases in between. Germline V gene sequence: CDR1 LNHDA, CDR2 SQIVND (reference sequence). CDR3 amino acids: CASSIEGRGNDEQYF. The CDR3 DNA reads as TGTGCCAGTAGTATAGAAGGTCGGGGGAACGACGAGCAGTACTTC.

In regard to this clone: The sample carries other DNA sequences with the same CDR3. The CDR3 DNA reads as TGTGCCAGCAGTCTCCAACTCGCGGGGGGGCGGGAGCAGTACTTC. Translation gives CASSLQLAGGREQYF. The chain couples TRBV28 to TRBJ2-7, with 9 bases aligning to TRBD2. Trimming cost V 5 bases and J 7 bases; bases outside gene matches: 12. The germline CDR1 and CDR2 sequences are MDHEN and SYDVKM. CDR3 length: 15 amino acids.

The chain has TRBV7-2 and TRBJ2-2; 9 bases fit TRBD2. CDR1 is SGHTA and CDR2 is FQGNSA in the germline V gene. This CDR3 region has 18 residues. The trim removed 2 bases at V and 6 bases at J, leaving 13 bases unmatched. The CDR3 DNA reads TGTGCCAGCAGCTTACCTCTTCGCGGGGGGGGAGACCCCGGGGAGCTGTTTTTT. Residues: CASSLPLRGGGDPGELFF. The full variable domain, its missing parts supplied by reference TRBV7-2 and TRBJ2-2, is GAGVSQSPSNKVTEKGKDVELRCDPISGHTALYWYRQSLGQGLEFLIYFQGNSAPDKSGLPSDRFSAERTGGSVSTLTIQRTQQEDSAVYLCASSLPLRGGGDPGELFFGEGSRLTVL.

V and J are TRBV24-1 and TRBJ2-3; tentatively, D is TRBD2 (7 bases). Trimming stripped 8 bases from V and 6 bases from J, with 14 bases between. Germline V lookup: CDR1 KGHDR, CDR2 SFDVKD. The CDR3 loop spans 13 amino acids. The CDR3 DNA is TGTGCCACCAAGGAGGCGGGGGCGGATACGCAGTATTTT. Residues: CATKEAGADTQYF.

This sequence joins TRBV11-2 and TRBJ2-7; 7 positions match TRBD1. The CDR3 loop spans 17 amino acids. V shed 5 bases, J shed 0 bases, and the junction held 13 bases outside the gene matches. Per germline, CDR1 SGHAT and CDR2 FQNNGV. The CDR3 DNA reads TGTGCCAGCAGCCCGCCCTATGGACAGGAAAACTCCTACGAGCAGTACTTC. This translates into CASSPPYGQENSYEQYF.

The CDR3 protein is CASSLRRDREIYTGELFF. CDR3 sequence (DNA): TGTGCCAGCAGCTTAAGACGGGACAGGGAGATTTACACCGGGGAGCTGTTTTTT. V usage is TRBV9 and J usage is TRBJ2-2, with TRBD1 matching over 9 bases. J gave up 3 bases and V 4 bases, and 13 bases lay outside the gene matches. Germline V gene sequence: CDR1 SGDLS, CDR2 YYNGEE. CDR3 size: 18 residues. The full variable domain, in which reference TRBV9 and TRBJ2-2 provide the parts outside the CDR3, is DSGVTQTPKHLITATGQRVTLRCSPRSGDLSVYWYQQSLDQGLQFLIQYYNGEERAKGNILERFSAQQFPDLHSELNLSSLELGDSALYFCASSLRRDREIYTGELFFGEGSRLTVL.

V is TRBV12-5 and J is TRBJ1-2; 7 bases agree with TRBD1. The V and J ends lost 1 base and 7 bases, in that order; junction bases with no gene match: 3. The CDR3 runs 13 residues. Germline assignment: CDR1 LGHNT and CDR2 FRNRAP. CDR3 sequence (DNA): TGTGCTAGTGGTTTGGCACAGGGGTCTGGCTACACCTTC. Amino acids: CASGLAQGSGYTF.

The chain employs TRBV5-8 and TRBJ2-3, with TRBD1 as a possible D gene (6 bases). The ends were cut back, 0 bases at V and 1 base at J, with 15 bases in the middle. Germline CDR1 is SGHTS and CDR2 is YDEGEE. The CDR3 extends over 17 amino acids. CDR3 amino acids: CASSLVHTGLGTDTQYF. The CDR3 DNA reads TGTGCCAGCAGCTTGGTCCACACAGGGCTGGGCACAGATACGCAGTATTTT.

The chain uses TRBV7-9 and TRBJ2-7; D remains unclear. Trimming left V 4 bases short and J 6 bases short, with 7 bases between. The germline gives CDR1 SEHNR, CDR2 FQNEAQ (reference sequence). The CDR3 spans 11 residues. The chain's CDR3 is CASSYSSEQYF. The CDR3 nucleotides are TGTGCCAGCAGCTATTCCAGCGAGCAGTACTTC.

This chain joins TRBV9 and TRBJ2-1, with 9 nucleotides matching TRBD1. The V gene end was trimmed by 6 bases and the J gene end by 11 bases; junction bases not matched to a gene: 12. Germline V gene data show CDR1 as SGDLS and CDR2 as YYNGEE. The CDR3 runs to 14 residues. The CDR3 reads CASTAGTGFFKQFF. CDR3 coding DNA: TGTGCCAGCACCGCCGGGACAGGGTTTTTTAAGCAGTTCTTC. Full variable domain (outside the CDR3, taken from reference TRBV9 and TRBJ2-1): DSGVTQTPKHLITATGQRVTLRCSPRSGDLSVYWYQQSLDQGLQFLIQYYNGEERAKGNILERFSAQQFPDLHSELNLSSLELGDSALYFCASTAGTGFFKQFFGPGTRLTVL.

The chain links TRBV5-1 to TRBJ2-2, with 7 bases lining up with TRBD1. J gave up 4 bases and V 0 bases, and 6 bases lay outside the gene matches. Germline V gene data show CDR1 as SGHRS and CDR2 as YFSETQ. This CDR3 is 16 amino acids long. The CDR3 sequence is CASSLATGTITGELFF. The CDR3 DNA is TGCGCCAGCAGCTTGGCGACAGGGACAATCACCGGGGAGCTGTTTTTT. The variable domain in full, with the rest retrieved from reference TRBV5-1 and TRBJ2-2, is KAGVTQTPRYLIKTRGQQVTLSCSPISGHRSVSWYQQTPGQGLQFLFEYFSETQRNKGNFPGRFSGRQFSNSRSEMNVSTLELGDSALYLCASSLATGTITGELFFGEGSRLTVL.

This chain uses TRBV7-9 with TRBJ2-3; 9 bases map to TRBD1. Germline trimming cut 4 bases from V and 3 bases from J; bases unmatched to any gene: 5. The CDR3 sequence is 15 residues long. In germline, CDR1 is SEHNR, CDR2 FQNEAQ (reference sequence). CDR3 nucleotides: TGTGCCAGCAGCTCAGACAGGGGGGGGACAGATACGCAGTATTTT. This gives the protein CASSSDRGGTDTQYF.

The CDR3 nucleotides read TGCGCCAGCAGCTTGGGCCGCCAGGGAGGTGAAAAACTGTTTTTT. It yields the protein CASSLGRQGGEKLFF. This chain uses TRBV5-1 with TRBJ1-4; a weak D match, TRBD1 (5 bases). Germline CDR1 is SGHRS and CDR2 is YFSETQ. With 0 bases removed from V and 7 bases from J, the gap between germline ends came to 13 bases. This CDR3 has 15 residues.

The chain combines TRBV24-1 with TRBJ1-1, with TRBD1 matching 8 bases. V lost 5 bases, J lost 3 bases, and 1 base stayed unmatched. Germline-derived CDR1 and CDR2 are KGHDR and SFDVKD. The CDR3 is made up of 13 amino acids. CDR3 protein: CATSVQGDTEAFF. In DNA form, the CDR3 reads TGTGCCACCAGTGTACAGGGGGACACTGAAGCTTTCTTT.

The gene calls are TRBV10-1 and TRBJ2-7; 9 bases align to TRBD2. V lost 0 bases to trimming and J lost 4 bases; unmatched junction nucleotides: 10. CDR3 size: 17 residues. Germline CDR1 is WNHNN and CDR2 is SYGVQD (reference sequence). DNA for the CDR3: TGCGCCAGCAGTGAGTCGGGGCTAGCGGGGTCCTGGTACGAGCAGTACTTC. It encodes CASSESGLAGSWYEQYF.

V and J are TRBV11-1 and TRBJ2-3; 10 nucleotides align to TRBD2. The germline gives CDR1 SGHAT, CDR2 FQDESV (reference sequence). V trimming: 2 bases; J trimming: 1 base; junction bases outside the gene matches: 0. This CDR3 region has 15 residues. The CDR3 DNA follows: TGTGCCAGCAGCTTACTAGCGGGGGGCACAGATACGCAGTATTTT. Encoded protein: CASSLLAGGTDTQYF.

This rearrangement joins TRBV4-3 to TRBJ1-1; TRBD1 is a possible D gene (5 bases). Looked up from germline, CDR1 is LGHNA and CDR2 is YSLEER. V shed 8 bases and J shed 4 bases, with 20 bases lying between them. This CDR3 has 15 residues. CDR3 sequence: CASRGDGVGGTEAFF. For the CDR3, the DNA is TGCGCCAGCCGGGGGGATGGAGTCGGGGGCACTGAAGCTTTCTTT.